The 24 T cell receptor beta chains in this list originate from one sample, sequenced in a study of T cells after yellow fever vaccination. TCRdb re-derived calls from the 5' RACE reads in MiXCR, one entry per CDR3 protein. The profile covers hundreds of thousands of distinct CDR3 sequences, with approximately 18% appearing a single time and 18% taken by the ten largest. The sequences come from PBMCs, collected before the yellow fever booster vaccination. The source of these receptors is a man younger than 35 who received the YFV17D yellow fever vaccine.

In its sample, this clonotype was seen a few times. The genes are TRBV6-2 or TRBV6-3 and TRBJ1-5, with 11 bases lining up with TRBD1. The germline gives CDR1 MNHEY, CDR2 SVGEGT. There are 13 residues in the CDR3. The trim removed 10 bases at V and 5 bases at J, leaving 4 bases unmatched. The CDR3 loop is CATRDRGDQPQHF. The CDR3 DNA is TGTGCCACCAGGGACAGGGGGGATCAGCCCCAGCATTTT.

This clonotype has only a few counts. The chain has TRBV4-3 and TRBJ1-5, with TRBD1 matching 7 bases. Germline CDR1 is LGHNA and CDR2 is YSLEER. This CDR3 has 15 residues. V trimming: 5 bases; J trimming: 5 bases; junction bases outside the gene matches: 9. The CDR3 sequence: CASSRRQGRYQPQHF. Written as DNA, the CDR3 is TGCGCCAGCAGCAGGAGACAGGGACGATATCAGCCCCAGCATTTT.

In this sample, this clonotype turned up a few times. V usage is TRBV7-3 and J usage is TRBJ2-1; D is uncertain. Germline values: CDR1 SGHTA, CDR2 FQGTGA. The length of the CDR3 is 13 residues. The V gene lost 4 bases and the J gene lost 6 bases, with 10 bases spanning the gap. The CDR3: CASSSPQSNEQFF. CDR3 nucleotide sequence: TGTGCCAGCAGCTCCCCACAGAGCAATGAGCAGTTCTTC.

The V gene is TRBV7-3, the J gene TRBJ1-1; possibly TRBD1 for D (5 bases). CDR3 length: 15 amino acids. The V end was cut by 1 base, the J end by 4 bases, with 13 bases between. In germline, CDR1 is SGHTA, CDR2 FQGTGA. The CDR3 region has the DNA TGTGCCAGCAGCTTAATGGGAGCTACAGGCACTGAAGCTTTCTTT. The encoded protein is CASSLMGATGTEAFF.

Here the CDR3 DNA reads TGTGCCAGCAGCATAGGGACAGGGGTCAAAAACATTCAGTACTTC. It is translated as CASSIGTGVKNIQYF. The chain is built from TRBV5-8 and TRBJ2-4; 10 bases agree with TRBD1. The V gene end was trimmed by 4 bases and the J gene end by 3 bases; junction bases not matched to a gene: 4. The CDR3 length is 15 residues. Germline V gene data show CDR1 as SGHTS and CDR2 as YDEGEE.

This clonotype was detected only a few times. This rearrangement joins TRBV4-3 to TRBJ1-4, with unresolved D. The CDR3 totals 15 residues. Germline CDR1 LGHNA, CDR2 YSLEER. V gave up 0 bases and J gave up 2 bases, with 7 bases separating them. The CDR3: CASSQDWMTNEKLFF. The CDR3 DNA follows: TGCGCCAGCAGCCAAGATTGGATGACTAATGAAAAACTGTTTTTT.

The chain has TRBV7-3 and TRBJ2-1; 9 bases are a match to TRBD2. Trimming at V came to 3 bases and at J to 2 bases, leaving 5 bases not matched to a gene. Germline V gene data show CDR1 as SGHTA and CDR2 as FQGTGA. The CDR3 is 16 residues long. Here the CDR3 reads CASSFGGGAPYNEQFF. CDR3 in DNA: TGTGCCAGCAGCTTCGGCGGGGGGGCCCCCTACAATGAGCAGTTCTTC.

A few counts support this clonotype. V gene TRBV4-1 combines with J gene TRBJ2-7; 8 bases fit TRBD1. This CDR3 region has 16 residues. Germline-derived CDR1 and CDR2 are MGHRA and YSYEKL. J lost 2 bases, V lost 1 base, and 7 bases had no gene match. In DNA, the CDR3 is TGCGCCAGCAGCCAAGGGCGGGACAGGAGGACCTACGAGCAGTACTTC. Its translation: CASSQGRDRRTYEQYF.

This chain joins TRBV12-3 or TRBV12-4 and TRBJ1-4, with TRBD1 matching 8 bases. This CDR3 is built from 14 residues. After removal of 5 bases from V and 5 bases from J, the junction contained 4 bases not matched to a gene. This CDR3 reads CASSEQGGNEKLFF. The CDR3 DNA reads as TGTGCCAGCAGTGAACAGGGGGGGAATGAAAAACTGTTTTTT.

The chain combines TRBV20-1 with TRBJ2-1; 13 bases are shared with TRBD2. V lost 6 bases and J lost 5; bases outside the gene matches: 7. This CDR3 has 15 residues. The V gene's germline CDR1 is DFQATT and CDR2 SNEGSKA (reference sequence). The CDR3 bases are TGCAGTGCCCCACTAGCGGGGGGGCGCGACAATGAGCAGTTCTTC. This translates into CSAPLAGGRDNEQFF.

This clonotype was observed once. The chain carries TRBV3-1 and TRBJ2-2, with TRBD1 matching over 8 bases. Germline V lookup: CDR1 LGHDT, CDR2 YNNKEL (reference sequence). Trimming at V came to 2 bases and at J to 5 bases, leaving 10 bases not matched to a gene. The CDR3 has 17 amino acids. CDR3 region: CASSQPGQGRLTGELFF. For the CDR3, the DNA is TGTGCCAGCAGCCAACCCGGACAGGGCAGATTAACCGGGGAGCTGTTTTTT.

This clonotype was detected only a few times. The CDR3 loop reads CASSLSRDKKYF. The CDR3, as DNA: TGTGCCAGCAGCCTCTCCCGGGACAAGAAGTACTTC. The V call is TRBV11-2, the J call TRBJ2-7; D is perhaps TRBD1 (6 bases). The CDR3 extends over 12 amino acids. Looked up from germline, CDR1 is SGHAT and CDR2 is FQNNGV. The V end lost 5 bases, the J end lost 11 bases, and 16 bases lay between the germline ends.

This sequence joins TRBV6-2 or TRBV6-3 and TRBJ2-1; TRBD2 matches 8 bases. Germline V gives CDR1 MNHEY, CDR2 SVGEGT. CDR3 length: 11 amino acids. The J segment lost 10 bases and the V segment lost 4 bases, leaving 0 bases of the junction unmatched. For the CDR3, the DNA is TGTGCCAGCAGTTCTAGCGGGGAGCAGTTCTTC. Protein sequence: CASSSSGEQFF.

Only a few counts were recorded for this clonotype. The gene calls are TRBV20-1 and TRBJ1-3, with TRBD1 as a possible D gene (5 bases). The V end was cut by 0 bases, the J end by 2 bases, with 8 bases between. The CDR3 consists of 14 residues. Germline CDR1 reads DFQATT; CDR2 reads SNEGSKA (reference sequence). CDR3 nucleotide sequence: TGCAGTGCTAGAGATTTCAGGGCTGGAAACACCATATATTTT. Residues: CSARDFRAGNTIYF.

This chain joins TRBV6-2 or TRBV6-3 and TRBJ1-6; D unresolved. Trimming left V 7 bases short and J 8 bases short, with 15 bases between. The germline CDR1 and CDR2 sequences are MNHEY and SVGEGT. The CDR3 length is 14 residues. Here the CDR3 reads CASNRADLDSPLHF. In nucleotides, the CDR3 is TGTGCCAGCAATCGGGCAGACTTGGATTCACCCCTCCACTTT.

Note on this clonotype: One end of the junction fails to match germline, which may point to a read error. The chain joins TRBV13 to TRBJ2-1; 10 bases map to TRBD1. This CDR3 has 13 amino acids. Germline assignment: CDR1 PRHDT and CDR2 FYEKMQ (reference sequence). The CDR3 reads CASSLDGVGTGVF. In DNA form, the CDR3 reads TGTGCCAGCAGCTTAGATGGGGTCGGGACAGGGGTCTTC.

This clonotype appeared a few times. The rearrangement uses TRBV4-2 and TRBJ2-7; the D call may be TRBD1 or TRBD2 (6 bases each). This CDR3 has 17 amino acids. V lost 0 bases and J lost 4, with 19 bases in between. Germline CDR1 is LGHNA and CDR2 is YNFKEQ. The CDR3 spells CASSQDWIGGSVYEQYV. In DNA, the CDR3 is TGTGCCAGCAGCCAAGATTGGATCGGGGGCTCGGTTTACGAGCAGTACGTC.

J is TRBJ1-2 and V is TRBV30; 7 bases are shared with TRBD1. J was trimmed by 2 bases and V by 5 bases; bases with no gene match: 11. This CDR3 is 15 amino acids long. Germline-derived CDR1 and CDR2 are GTSNPN and SVGIG (reference sequence). The CDR3 sequence: CAWVRGQAANYGYTF. The DNA for the CDR3 is TGTGCCTGGGTTAGGGGGCAGGCTGCCAACTATGGCTACACCTTC.

V usage is TRBV7-9 and J usage is TRBJ1-6; D might be TRBD1 (6 bases). Trimming took off 5 bases at V and 0 bases at J, with 17 bases between the two ends. Per germline, CDR1 SEHNR and CDR2 FQNEAQ (reference sequence). The CDR3 consists of 18 residues. The CDR3 region has the DNA TGTGCCAGCAGCCCCGGGACATCCCTGAGCTCCTATAATTCACCCCTCCACTTT. This gives the protein CASSPGTSLSSYNSPLHF.

The CDR3 is CASSAQGGEQYF. In nucleotides, the CDR3 is TGTGCCAGCAGCGCACAGGGGGGCGAGCAGTACTTC. V is TRBV9 and J is TRBJ2-7, with 8 bases identical to TRBD1. The trim removed 3 bases at V and 6 bases at J, leaving 2 bases unmatched. The CDR3 length is 12 residues. Germline-derived CDR1 and CDR2 are SGDLS and YYNGEE.

V usage is TRBV3-1 and J usage is TRBJ2-3; 14 nucleotides match TRBD2. The CDR3 covers 19 residues. V lost 2 bases, J lost 1 base, and 8 bases stayed unmatched. CDR1 and CDR2 from the germline V gene are LGHDT and YNNKEL (reference sequence). CDR3 nucleotide sequence: TGTGCCAGCAGCCAATGGGGGACTAGCGGGGGTCGGGGCACAGATACGCAGTATTTT. This codes for CASSQWGTSGGRGTDTQYF.

This sequence joins TRBV4-3 and TRBJ2-2; D gene uncertain. V lost 1 base and J lost 7, with 7 bases in between. The CDR3 runs to 13 residues. CDR1 is LGHNA, CDR2 YSLEER, per germline. CDR3 nucleotides: TGCGCCAGCAGCCAAGCAGGACGCGGGGAGCTGTTTTTT. This encodes CASSQAGRGELFF.

The chain carries TRBV2 and TRBJ1-1; no clear D gene. Germline V CDR1 and CDR2: SNHLY, FYNNEI. The CDR3 sequence is 13 residues long. The V and J ends lost 9 bases and 1 base respectively, with 12 bases between them. The CDR3 DNA reads TGTGCCAGAACCATCGGGCCGAACACTGAAGCTTTCTTT. Encoded protein: CARTIGPNTEAFF.

This clonotype was seen a handful of times. This chain uses TRBV5-6 with TRBJ1-2; D gene ambiguous. CDR1 and CDR2 (germline): SGHDT, YYEEEE. The CDR3 runs to 13 residues. Trimming removed 3 bases at V and 8 bases at J, with 14 bases between. The CDR3 loop reads CASSYDEPTGYTF. The DNA of the CDR3 is TGTGCCAGCAGCTATGACGAACCAACGGGCTACACCTTC.